This T cell receptor beta chain was profiled in a study of T cell repertoires in cytomegalovirus infection (dated by TCRdb to the late 2010s). With regard to the full study: Donor HLA type was relevant to the analysis, because carriage of CMV infection together with the matching HLA type was indicated by public TCR beta signatures. What the authors observed across the whole study: In the ex vivo response, HLA-C-restricted CMV-specific TCR beta clonotypes were dominant, and in two of eight donors the single most frequent clonotype came from this HLA-C-restricted group. Cumulative frequency of public TCR beta family members discriminated carriers of CMV infection plus the relevant HLA type in this cohort and an independent 352-donor cohort.

CDR3 length: 16 amino acids, cysteine to phenylalanine. Kept here is only the CDR3 DNA, which spans 48 bases and is read in frame from base 1. The germline V gene specifies SGHTA as CDR1 and FQGNSA as CDR2. Trimming accounts for 2 bases at V and 3 bases at J, while the number of junction bases matched to no gene is 8. The instrument was an Illumina HiSeq 1500. TCRdb trimmed public reads at Q25 via fastp, called clones via MiXCR and kept in-frame beta chains. Each CDR3 protein gets just one entry, which takes the most common genes and DNA from the rows behind it. This sample gives roughly 230,000 distinct CDR3 sequences in total; about a sixth of them show up just once. In total, the top ten clones hold more than 45% of the sample. Many counts were recorded for this clonotype. The antigen this receptor binds is unknown. No base quality values were provided; no much bigger clone lies one nucleotide off.

Material for sequencing was CD8+ T cells from PBMCs. The sequence joins TRBV7-2 to TRBJ2-7, and TRBD1 matches 9 of the central bases. This receptor was identified in a human donor in good health (CMV status not recorded). Some clones in this sample may be carry-over from other donors' samples. This receptor carries the CDR3 CASSLTAGTGNYEQYF. The DNA is TGTGCCAGCAGCTTAACAGCCGGGACAGGGAACTACGAGCAGTACTTC.